A selection of T cell receptor beta chains follows, all from one sample in a study of blood T cell repertoires in COVID-19. The assay was immunoSEQ multiplex PCR, and TCRdb's table has in-frame clones only and misses some. This sample has 400,000 to 550,000 clones, with 87% found just once. Sequenced material: PBMCs or T cells enriched from blood (not recorded which). The receptors stem from a woman between 18 and 30 years old with acute COVID-19. Both conserved end residues are part of each CDR3. Fields, in order: J gene, clone size, D gene, V gene, CDR3 DNA, CDR3 protein. A D gene is named only where the DNA matches it firmly. The size field is filled for only some rows; it gives once, few, many or a size class.

J: TRBJ1-1
size: -
D: -
V: TRBV7-6
DNA: TGTGCCAGCAGCTTAGCGGGGGGTGGAACTGAAGCTTTCTTT
CDR3: CASSLAGGGTEAFF

J: TRBJ2-7
size: -
D: -
V: TRBV7-9
DNA: TGTGCCAGCAGCCAGGACAGTGCAGGCTCCTACGAGCAGTACTTC
CDR3: CASSQDSAGSYEQYF

J: TRBJ1-3
size: -
D: -
V: TRBV6-6
DNA: TGTGCCAGCTCGGGGTCTGGAAACACCATATATTTT
CDR3: CASSGSGNTIYF

J: TRBJ1-2
size: -
D: -
V: TRBV27
DNA: TGTGCCAGCAGTTTATTTGGGGGGGATGGCTACACCTTC
CDR3: CASSLFGGDGYTF

J: TRBJ1-1
size: -
D: -
V: TRBV5-1
DNA: TGCGCCAGCAGCTTGGGTCCCCTCCGTGAAGCTTTCTTT
CDR3: CASSLGPLREAFF

J: TRBJ1-5
size: -
D: -
V: TRBV19
DNA: TGTGCCAGTGGGCGGGGGGCGCAGCAGCCCCAGCATTTT
CDR3: CASGRGAQQPQHF

J: TRBJ2-1
size: -
D: -
V: TRBV11-3
DNA: TGTGCCAGCAGCTTATCAGGCAATGAGCAGTTCTTC
CDR3: CASSLSGNEQFF

J: TRBJ1-1
size: -
D: TRBD1
V: TRBV11-2
DNA: TGTGCCAGCAGCCCGGGACAGGGAACAGCTTTCTTT
CDR3: CASSPGQGTAFF

J: TRBJ1-4
size: -
D: -
V: TRBV9
DNA: TGTGCCAGCAGCGCAAAGCCCTGGGGGGCAACTAATGAAAAACTGTTTTTT
CDR3: CASSAKPWGATNEKLFF

J: TRBJ2-5
size: -
D: -
V: TRBV27
DNA: TGTGCCAGCAGTCCCGACAGGGAGGCAGAGACCCAGTACTTC
CDR3: CASSPDREAETQYF

J: TRBJ2-1
size: once
D: TRBD1
V: TRBV5-5
DNA: TGTGCCAGCAGCACAGGGGGATACAATGAGCAGTTCTTC
CDR3: CASSTGGYNEQFF

J: TRBJ1-3
size: few
D: TRBD1
V: TRBV9
DNA: TGTGCCAGCAGCGTGGAACAGGGGGCTGGTGGAAACACCATATATTTT
CDR3: CASSVEQGAGGNTIYF

J: TRBJ2-1
size: -
D: TRBD2
V: TRBV18
DNA: TGTGCCAGCTCACCGGGGGAGGGTTCCTACAATGAGCAGTTCTTC
CDR3: CASSPGEGSYNEQFF

J: TRBJ1-3
size: -
D: -
V: TRBV20-1
DNA: TGCAGTGCTAGTCGGGGGTCTGGAAACACCATATATTTT
CDR3: CSASRGSGNTIYF

J: TRBJ2-5
size: -
D: TRBD2
V: TRBV5-1
DNA: TGCGCCAGCAGCTTGGCCGGGGCTAGCGGGGGACAAGAGACCCAGTACTTC
CDR3: CASSLAGASGGQETQYF

J: TRBJ1-2
size: -
D: -
V: TRBV4-3
DNA: TGCGCCAGCAGAGAATTAGGGGGTGGAGCAAACTATGGCTACACCTTC
CDR3: CASRELGGGANYGYTF

J: TRBJ2-7
size: once
D: TRBD1
V: TRBV7-9
DNA: TGTGCCAGCAGCTTAACGACAGGGGGATCCTACGAGCAGTACTTC
CDR3: CASSLTTGGSYEQYF

J: TRBJ2-5
size: -
D: TRBD1
V: TRBV7-9
DNA: TGTGCCAGCAGCCCCGGGACAGGGGGAGAGACCCAGTACTTC
CDR3: CASSPGTGGETQYF

J: TRBJ2-7
size: -
D: TRBD2
V: TRBV6-1
DNA: TGTGCCAGCAGTGAGGGCAGCGGGGGACTATACGAGCAGTACTTC
CDR3: CASSEGSGGLYEQYF

J: TRBJ2-7
size: -
D: -
V: TRBV20-1
DNA: TGCAGTGCGGCGGCTCCCGAGCAGTACTTC
CDR3: CSAAAPEQYF

J: TRBJ2-2
size: -
D: -
V: TRBV7-9
DNA: TGTGCCAGCAGACCGTCGGCCGGGGAGCTGTTTTTT
CDR3: CASRPSAGELFF

J: TRBJ2-1
size: once
D: TRBD1
V: TRBV6-5
DNA: TGTGCCAGCAGTTTAAACAGGGGCTATTTCTACAATGAGCAGTTCTTC
CDR3: CASSLNRGYFYNEQFF

J: TRBJ2-3
size: -
D: TRBD2
V: TRBV29-1
DNA: TGCAGCGTCGGTCTGCGCCGGGAGGGCACAGATACGCAGTATTTT
CDR3: CSVGLRREGTDTQYF

J: TRBJ2-5
size: -
D: TRBD1
V: TRBV4-1
DNA: TGCGCCAGCAGCCAAGGTCCCTGGACGGACAGGGGGCCGCAGGAGACCCAGTACTTC
CDR3: CASSQGPWTDRGPQETQYF

J: TRBJ1-2
size: -
D: -
V: TRBV4-1
DNA: TGCGCCAGCAGCCCCTCTTTCTTAGGGGGATCGAGCTACACCTTC
CDR3: CASSPSFLGGSSYTF

J: TRBJ1-5
size: -
D: TRBD1
V: TRBV30
DNA: TGTGCCTGGAGAGGGGGCGAGGGTAGCAATCAGCCCCAGCATTTT
CDR3: CAWRGGEGSNQPQHF

J: TRBJ2-3
size: -
D: TRBD2
V: TRBV24-1
DNA: TGTGCCACCAGTGATTCTAGCGGGGGGATGTCAGATACGCAGTATTTT
CDR3: CATSDSSGGMSDTQYF